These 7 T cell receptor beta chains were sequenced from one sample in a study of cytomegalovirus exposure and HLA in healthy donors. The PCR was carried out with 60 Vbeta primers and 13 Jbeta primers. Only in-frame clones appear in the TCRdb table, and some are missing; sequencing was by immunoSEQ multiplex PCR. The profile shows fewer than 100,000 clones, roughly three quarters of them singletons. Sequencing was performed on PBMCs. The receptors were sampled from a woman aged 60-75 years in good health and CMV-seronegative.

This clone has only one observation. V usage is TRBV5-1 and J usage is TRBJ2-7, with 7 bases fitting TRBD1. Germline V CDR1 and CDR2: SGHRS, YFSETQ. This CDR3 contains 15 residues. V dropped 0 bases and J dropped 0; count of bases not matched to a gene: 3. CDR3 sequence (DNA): TGCGCCAGCAGCTTGGGGGACAGCAGCTCCTACGAGCAGTACTTC. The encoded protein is CASSLGDSSSYEQYF.

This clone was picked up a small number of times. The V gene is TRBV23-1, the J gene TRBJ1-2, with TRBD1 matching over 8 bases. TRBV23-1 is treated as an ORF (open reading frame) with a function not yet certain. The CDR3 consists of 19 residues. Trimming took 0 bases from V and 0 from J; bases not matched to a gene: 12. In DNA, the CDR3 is TGCGCCAGCAGTCAATCCCGCAGGGGGCGGGTCGCTGCTAACTATGGCTACACCTTC. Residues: CASSQSRRGRVAANYGYTF.

CDR3 sequence (DNA): TGTGCCAGCTCATCTGGACTACCCCCCGAGACCCAGTACTTC. Its translation is CASSSGLPPETQYF. The chain uses TRBV18 and TRBJ2-5; D perhaps matches TRBD2 (6 bases). The germline V and J ends were trimmed by 5 bases and 5 bases, with 15 bases remaining between them. Germline lookup yields CDR1 KGHSH and CDR2 LQKENI. The CDR3 runs 14 residues.

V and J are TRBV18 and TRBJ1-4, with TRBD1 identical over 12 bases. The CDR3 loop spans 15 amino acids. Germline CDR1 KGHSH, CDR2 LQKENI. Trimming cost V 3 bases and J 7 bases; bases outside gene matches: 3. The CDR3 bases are TGTGCCAGCTCACCGGGACAGGGGGCGGCTGAAAAACTGTTTTTT. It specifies CASSPGQGAAEKLFF.

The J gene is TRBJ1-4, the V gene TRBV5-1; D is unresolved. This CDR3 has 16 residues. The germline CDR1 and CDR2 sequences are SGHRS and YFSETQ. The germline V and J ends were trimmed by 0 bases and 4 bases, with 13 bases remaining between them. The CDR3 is CASSLAYTGFNEKLFF. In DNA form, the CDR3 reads TGCGCCAGCAGCTTGGCTTACACCGGGTTTAATGAAAAACTGTTTTTT.

In DNA form, the CDR3 reads TGTGCCAGCACCATGGACAGGGGGCAGGTGGGGGCCAACGTCCTGACTTTC. This sequence encodes CASTMDRGQVGANVLTF. V and J are TRBV7-2 and TRBJ2-6; 11 bases are a match to TRBD1. J gave up 4 bases and V 7 bases, and 9 bases lay outside the gene matches. CDR1 SGHTA and CDR2 FQGNSA come from the germline V gene. This CDR3 has 17 amino acids.

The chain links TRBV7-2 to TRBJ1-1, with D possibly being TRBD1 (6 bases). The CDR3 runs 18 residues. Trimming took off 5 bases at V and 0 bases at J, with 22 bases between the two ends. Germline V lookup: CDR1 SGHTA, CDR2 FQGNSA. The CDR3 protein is CASSRKTSGAGVNTEAFF. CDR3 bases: TGTGCCAGCAGCCGCAAAACTTCCGGGGCAGGGGTGAACACTGAAGCTTTCTTT.